The clone carrying this T cell receptor beta chain was counted many times. Its target is not known. A single record per CDR3 protein comes from TCRdb applying MiXCR to the 5' RACE reads. The sample shows fewer than 65,000 distinct CDR3 sequences, roughly 4.3% of them seen only once. These data are taken from a study of neurological immune-mediated disorders. About the research overall: Relapsing-remitting disease affected approximately 31, and secondary progressive 3, of about 34 multiple sclerosis patients. Overall study findings and caveats: None of the CDR3 amino acid sequences found in expanded clones was shared across subjects. This suggests that the TCR-beta repertoires were private in all groups.

CDR3 size: 12 residues. The V gene's germline CDR1 is ENHRY and CDR2 SYGVKD. The V gene lost 2 bases and the J gene lost 1 base, with 2 bases spanning the gap. The sample comprised PBMCs. The chain joins TRBV10-3 to TRBJ1-2, with D hard to call. This TCR came from a man aged 50 or older with multiple sclerosis. The CDR3, as DNA: TGTGCCATCAGTGAGGATAACTATGGCTACACCTTC. Encoded protein: CAISEDNYGYTF.